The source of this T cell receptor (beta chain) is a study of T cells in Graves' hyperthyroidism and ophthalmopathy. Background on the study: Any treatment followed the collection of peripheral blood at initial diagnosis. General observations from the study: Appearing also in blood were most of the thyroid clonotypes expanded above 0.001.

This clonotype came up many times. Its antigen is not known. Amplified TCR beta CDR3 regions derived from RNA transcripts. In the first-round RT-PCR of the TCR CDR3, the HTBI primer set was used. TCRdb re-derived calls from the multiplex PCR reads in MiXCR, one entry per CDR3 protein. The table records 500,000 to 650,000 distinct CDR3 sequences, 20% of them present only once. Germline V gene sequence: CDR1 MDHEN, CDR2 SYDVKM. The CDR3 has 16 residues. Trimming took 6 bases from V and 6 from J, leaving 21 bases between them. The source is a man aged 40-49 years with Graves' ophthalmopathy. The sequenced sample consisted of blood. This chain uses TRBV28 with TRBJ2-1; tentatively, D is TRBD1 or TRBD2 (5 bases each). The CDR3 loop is CASRFPGPRRGNEQFF. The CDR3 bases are TGTGCCAGCAGATTCCCGGGACCCAGACGCGGCAATGAGCAGTTCTTC. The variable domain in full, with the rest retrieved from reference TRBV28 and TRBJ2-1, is DVKVTQSSRYLVKRTGEKVFLECVQDMDHENMFWYRQDPGLGLRLIYFSYDVKMKEKGDIPEGYSVSREKKERFSLILESASTNQTSMYLCASRFPGPRRGNEQFFGPGTRLTVL.